This TCR beta chain stems from a study of identical twins listed by TCRdb under 2016. Regarding the complete study: The study deep-sequenced TCR alpha and beta repertoires from monozygotic twins, unrelated adults of various ages and cord blood to test whether fetal clonotypes persist. To rule out contamination, replicate twin experiments were performed at different times with different library preparation protocols.

Preparation of the library involved 5' RACE. These reads were obtained on an Illumina HiSeq 2000. A universal primer binding site was added through template switching, and the final cDNA carried a unique molecular identifier so that TCR cDNA molecules could be counted accurately. Specific primers in the conserved constant-segment region were used to synthesize first-strand cDNA for TCR alpha and beta chains. To control for contamination, each cDNA library was double barcoded with a SMART-Mk sample barcode plus Illumina barcodes. Two successive PCR steps introduced TruSeq adapter sequences along with Illumina sample barcodes. The TCR alpha and beta cDNA libraries were sequenced on the Illumina HiSeq platform using custom primers. The published analysis was carried out like this. Raw reads were processed with MiGEC to extract unique molecular identifiers, and MiXCR was used to determine CDR3 positions. For each individual, recombination models were inferred using an EM algorithm with the repgenHMM and IGoR tools. The tcR package in R was used for shared clonotype analysis, with sharing normalized by the product of cloneset sizes. To study raw recombination without the effects of thymic and clonal selection, out-of-frame nonproductive sequences were analyzed. The public sequencing data were trimmed at Q25 with fastp and processed into clonotypes with MiXCR by TCRdb, which kept only in-frame beta chains. Entries that share a CDR3 protein sequence are merged under the most common genes and DNA. None of the V and J calls come from the authors' own analysis; TCRdb made them. This sample comprises about 690,000 distinct CDR3 sequences, 21% of them detected only once. Of the sample, around 4.4% falls within the top ten clones.

This clonotype was observed a handful of times. Its antigen target is currently unknown. Per-nucleotide qualities are absent, and no much larger clonotype sits a single base away. The full study reports these points: Zero-insertion analyses could be partly confounded by invariant T cells such as MAIT and iNKT, although diverse VJ usage argued against such confounding for most clonotypes. Conclusions relied on cross-sectional statistical analysis, since the same donors could not be followed over many years. In monozygotic twins, out-of-frame TCR alpha sharing was systematically underestimated by recombination models, although the models agreed with sharing between unrelated individuals. The excess sharing between twins in beta out-of-frame sequences was weaker because fewer shared sequences reduced the signal-to-noise ratio. Out-of-frame TCR alpha sequences shared between twins showed an excess of low generation-probability sequences compared with coincidental sharing between unrelated individuals. Fewer insertions were carried by abundant cord blood beta clonotypes, a similar but weaker trend appeared in young adult naive repertoires, and no such trend appeared in memory repertoires.

The germline V gene (reference sequence) specifies GTSNPN as CDR1 and SVGIG as CDR2. From its cysteine to its phenylalanine, the CDR3 spans 14 amino acids. Only the CDR3 portion is preserved as DNA: 42 bases, with reading frame beginning at the first base. V trim: 3 bases; J trim: 1 base; unmatched bases: 3. All donors were healthy Caucasians. Three pairs of female monozygotic twins, all aged roughly 18 to 29 years, made up the twin cohort. RNA for TCR libraries was isolated from peripheral blood mononuclear cells. The same sample was also used in a study of T cells expressing NK-cell markers. Reported in the second study: TCR beta-chain repertoires were profiled in sorted CD3+CD56+NKG2C+, CD3+CD56+NKG2C- and CD3+CD56-NKG2C+ T-cell subsets from several donors. Among the eight sequenced donors, seven were HCMV-seropositive and one was HCMV-seronegative. To restrict sorting to alphabetaTCR-expressing T cells, an anti-gammadeltaTCR antibody was added in several experiments. For over five donors, the dominant CD3+CD56+NKG2C+ clonotypes were among the top 10 CD8+ clonotypes and accounted for about 1.0-7.0% of CD8+ T cells. Those dominant clonotypes were again the most abundant among CD3+CD56-NKG2C+ cells in a few donors, at roughly 28.3-60.1%. It remained unclear whether the expanded NKG2C-expressing T cell clones were specific for HCMV antigens. The study sequenced eight donors, all healthy volunteers chosen at random: three men and five women. A commercial ELISA kit detecting HCMV-specific IgG in serum was used to determine HCMV serostatus. Bulk peripheral blood T-cell repertoires were additionally sequenced from unsorted PBMC for about six donors. MIGEC handled demultiplexing of the reads and grouping by UMI, while MiTCR was used to assemble and quantify clonotypes. To exclude erroneous sequences, any TCR cDNA sequence not supported by at least two reads was discarded. The tcR package was used for downstream repertoire analysis, with clonotypes matched between fractions based on CDR3 nucleotide sequence plus V segment. Antigen specificity was annotated against VDJdb with VDJmatch, allowing one amino acid substitution in CDR3.

The receptor was isolated from a woman aged 18-30 years in good health. The chain was built from TRBV30 and TRBJ1-1; TRBD1 agrees with 9 junctional bases. The specimen sequenced was PBMCs. CDR3 sequence: CAWRGQGWNTEAFF. The DNA reads as follows: TGTGCCTGGAGGGGACAGGGATGGAACACTGAAGCTTTCTTT.